The present T cell receptor beta chain was sequenced within a study of blood T cell repertoires in COVID-19. On the study more broadly: COVID-19 samples collected from the United States, Italy and Spain covered acute and convalescent phases. The analysed material was cDNA or gDNA that came from T cells, B-cell-depleted T cells, or PBMCs.

This clone was detected only once. V was trimmed by 7 bases and J by 4 bases, leaving 19 bases between them. The CDR3 is 15 amino acids. CDR1 is MNHEY and CDR2 is SVGAGI in the germline V gene. Sequencing was performed with immunoSEQ multiplex PCR; in TCRdb, only in-frame clones are kept and a portion is missing. The sample has some 700,000 clones; 70% to 90% are singletons. What was sequenced was peripheral blood. This receptor was identified in a woman aged 18-29 years with acute or convalescent COVID-19. This chain joins TRBV6-5 and TRBJ1-2; TRBD1 might be the D (6 bases). The CDR3 protein is CASTDRAQGVYGYTF. The CDR3 DNA follows: TGTGCCAGCACCGATCGTGCACAGGGAGTCTATGGCTACACCTTC.